The T cell receptor beta chain described here comes from a study of blood T cell repertoires in COVID-19. Study overall: Samples representing acute and convalescent COVID-19 were sourced from the United States, Italy and Spain. Sample material is recorded as cDNA or gDNA derived from T cells, B-cell-depleted T cells, or PBMCs.

Original processing notes: Quantification of nucleated cells was approximated via reference gene primer amplification. Measured with immunoSEQ multiplex PCR; TCRdb has only the in-frame clones, and not every one. That table supplies the V and J calls and clone size; D and trimming were determined from the DNA. This sample carries under 200,000 clones, approximately 91% of them seen once, and the ten largest clones take roughly 2%. Germline CDR1 is SGHNT and CDR2 is YYREEE (reference sequence). This CDR3 is built from 15 residues. V was trimmed by 0 bases and J by 4 bases, leaving 13 bases between them.

The origin of this receptor is a man aged 18 to 30 with acute or convalescent COVID-19. The chain couples TRBV5-4 to TRBJ2-5; D possibly corresponds to TRBD2 (7 bases). The sample taken for sequencing was peripheral blood. The CDR3 loop reads CASSLGSGGIETQYF. CDR3 coding DNA: TGTGCCAGCAGCTTGGGTTCGGGGGGCATAGAGACCCAGTACTTC.